These 20 T cell receptor beta chains share one sample of origin, sequenced in a study of cytomegalovirus exposure and HLA in healthy donors. TCRdb's copy holds only in-frame clones and misses some; the assay was immunoSEQ multiplex PCR. The table shows 150,000 or so clones, with more than 70% occurring only once. The sequenced sample consisted of PBMCs. The source of these receptors is a human donor in good health.

The chain links TRBV12-5 to TRBJ1-2, with D hard to call. V was cut by 3 bases and J by 0 bases, with 5 bases left in between. Germline CDR1 reads LGHNT; CDR2 reads FRNRAP. This CDR3 is 13 amino acids long. CDR3 bases: TGTGCTAGTGGTTTCGGGTCTAACTATGGCTACACCTTC. Translation gives CASGFGSNYGYTF.

The chain is built from TRBV7-9 and TRBJ2-1; D may be TRBD2 (5 bases). Trimming cost V 1 base and J 10 bases, with 11 bases left between them. The CDR3 covers 13 residues. Germline V CDR1 and CDR2: SEHNR, FQNEAQ (reference sequence). Here the CDR3 DNA reads TGTGCCAGCAGCTTAGATCTAGCCCGGGAGCAGTTCTTC. Its translation is CASSLDLAREQFF. The full variable domain, in which reference TRBV7-9 and TRBJ2-1 provide the parts outside the CDR3, is DTGVSQNPRHKITKRGQNVTFRCDPISEHNRLYWYRQTLGQGPEFLTYFQNEAQLEKSRLLSDRFSAERPKGSFSTLEIQRTEQGDSAMYLCASSLDLAREQFFGPGTRLTVL.

The chain is built from TRBV6-5 and TRBJ2-1; maybe TRBD1 (5 bases). Germline CDR1 is MNHEY and CDR2 is SVGAGI. The CDR3 length is 15 residues. Trimming cost V 6 bases and J 6 bases, with 18 bases left between them. The CDR3 sequence is CASSPDSRSTNEQFF. Here the CDR3 DNA reads TGTGCCAGCAGCCCCGACAGCCGTTCGACCAATGAGCAGTTCTTC.

The chain links TRBV27 to TRBJ2-1, with 8 bases identical to TRBD2. Germline V gene sequence: CDR1 MNHEY, CDR2 SMNVEV (reference sequence). The CDR3 has 16 residues. Trimming removed 0 bases from V and 1 base from J; junction bases left unmatched: 2. The CDR3 is CASSLSAGGSYNEQFF. The CDR3 DNA is TGTGCCAGCAGTTTATCGGCGGGAGGTTCCTACAATGAGCAGTTCTTC.

This CDR3 is CASSLFVPGTSGRAFYNEQFF. The CDR3 DNA sequence: TGTGCCAGCAGTTTATTTGTCCCCGGGACTAGCGGGAGGGCCTTCTACAATGAGCAGTTCTTC. The chain employs TRBV27 and TRBJ2-1; 16 bases are a match to TRBD2. J was trimmed by 3 bases and V by 1 base; bases with no gene match: 12. The CDR3 is made up of 21 amino acids. The V gene's germline CDR1 is MNHEY and CDR2 SMNVEV (reference sequence).

V gene TRBV30 combines with J gene TRBJ2-5, with 7 bases fitting TRBD1. Germline CDR1 GTSNPN, CDR2 SVGIG (reference sequence). The CDR3 sequence is 13 residues long. The V and J ends lost 5 bases and 5 bases, in that order; junction bases with no gene match: 8. CDR3 sequence reads: CAWSTGVGETQYF. The DNA for the CDR3 is TGTGCCTGGTCAACAGGGGTGGGTGAGACCCAGTACTTC.

The V and J genes are TRBV27 and TRBJ2-1; a possible D gene is TRBD2 (5 bases). The CDR3 consists of 15 residues. Looked up from germline, CDR1 is MNHEY and CDR2 is SMNVEV (reference sequence). Trimming shortened V by 4 bases and J by 3 bases, and 13 bases separated the two germline ends. The DNA of the CDR3 is TGTGCCAGCAGTTCGGGGAATATACTCTACAATGAGCAGTTCTTC. Translation gives CASSSGNILYNEQFF.

This chain uses TRBV7-2 with TRBJ2-5, with a possible D match to TRBD1 (7 bases). The V gene lost 5 bases and the J gene lost 5 bases, with 15 bases spanning the gap. CDR3 length equals 14 residues. Germline V gives CDR1 SGHTA, CDR2 FQGNSA. The CDR3 coding sequence is TGTGCCAGCAGCCGAGGGGGCGGGACCGAGACCCAGTACTTC. Encoded protein: CASSRGGGTETQYF.

This clone appeared a few times. The V and J genes are TRBV5-4 and TRBJ1-2; 7 nucleotides agree with TRBD1. There are 14 residues in the CDR3. V was clipped by 4 bases and J by 8 bases; unmatched bases: 11. CDR1 SGHNT and CDR2 YYREEE come from the germline V gene (reference sequence). CDR3 bases: TGTGCCAGCAGCCCCGACAGGGTGCCAGCGGGCTACACCTTC. Translating gives CASSPDRVPAGYTF.

CDR3 sequence: CASRLRDTNTGELFF. CDR3 sequence (DNA): TGTGCCAGCAGACTCCGGGACACGAACACCGGGGAGCTGTTTTTT. The V call is TRBV27, the J call TRBJ2-2; the D gene is possibly TRBD1 (6 bases). V dropped 6 bases and J dropped 0 bases, with 11 bases sitting between them. The germline V gene encodes CDR1 MNHEY and CDR2 SMNVEV (reference sequence). CDR3 length: 15 amino acids.

Only a few counts were recorded for this clone. J is TRBJ2-5 and V is TRBV2; D is perhaps TRBD1 (5 bases). V shed 8 bases and J shed 4 bases, with 17 bases lying between them. This CDR3 has 14 amino acids. Looked up from germline, CDR1 is SNHLY and CDR2 is FYNNEI. The CDR3 nucleotides are TGTGCCAGCGGAGAGGCCAGGGTCGGAGAGACCCAGTACTTC. Protein: CASGEARVGETQYF.

This rearrangement joins TRBV2 to TRBJ2-1; tentatively, D is TRBD2 (6 bases). Germline-derived CDR1 and CDR2 are SNHLY and FYNNEI. The CDR3 runs 14 residues. V was shortened by 6 bases and J by 4 bases, with 13 bases between the two germline ends. The DNA for the CDR3 is TGTGCCAGCAGCGAGACTAGAGGGTACAATGAGCAGTTCTTC. Protein: CASSETRGYNEQFF.

J is TRBJ1-2 and V is TRBV5-1, with D perhaps matching TRBD1 (5 bases). The CDR3 loop spans 13 amino acids. Trimming cost V 0 bases and J 8 bases, with 11 bases left between them. CDR1 and CDR2 from the germline V gene are SGHRS and YFSETQ. The CDR3 here is CASSLDGGPGYTF. CDR3 DNA sequence: TGCGCCAGCAGCTTGGACGGGGGACCCGGCTACACCTTC.

The CDR3 coding sequence is TGTGCCAGCGGTTGGGAGGGAAGACAGCCCCAGCATTTT. Encoded protein: CASGWEGRQPQHF. This chain links TRBV2 with TRBJ1-5, with D uncertain. V lost 8 bases, J lost 7 bases, and 15 bases lay in between. The CDR3 totals 13 residues. The germline V gene has CDR1 SNHLY and CDR2 FYNNEI.

The chain uses TRBV19 and TRBJ1-5; possible D gene TRBD1, 5 bases. Per germline, CDR1 LNHDA and CDR2 SQIVND (reference sequence). The CDR3 sequence is 14 residues long. Trimming pared 7 bases from V and 5 bases from J, leaving 15 bases between. CDR3 amino acids: CASNLFREDQPQHF. CDR3 DNA: TGTGCCAGTAACTTATTCAGGGAAGATCAGCCCCAGCATTTT.

This rearrangement joins TRBV9 to TRBJ2-1; the match to TRBD2 covers 16 bases. Germline V gene lookup returns CDR1 SGDLS and CDR2 YYNGEE. The CDR3 consists of 15 residues. After removal of 6 bases from V and 8 bases from J, the junction contained 5 bases not matched to a gene. The CDR3 reads CASTGLAGGPDEQFF. The DNA for the CDR3 is TGTGCCAGCACGGGACTAGCGGGAGGGCCCGATGAGCAGTTCTTC.

The chain has TRBV28 and TRBJ1-4; no clear D gene. Trimming cost V 1 base and J 4 bases, with 13 bases left between them. The CDR3 consists of 16 residues. CDR1 and CDR2 from the germline V gene are MDHEN and SYDVKM. The CDR3 nucleotides read TGTGCCAGCAGTTTATTTAACCGATACGGTAATGAAAAACTGTTTTTT. Protein product: CASSLFNRYGNEKLFF.

This chain joins TRBV9 and TRBJ1-1, with D unclear. Trimming removed 6 bases from V and 1 base from J, with 10 bases in between. This CDR3 has 13 amino acids. Germline CDR1 and CDR2: SGDLS and YYNGEE. CDR3 DNA sequence: TGTGCCAGCAAAGGAACAGAGAACACTGAAGCTTTCTTT. As protein: CASKGTENTEAFF. The full variable domain, with the rest looked up from reference TRBV9 and TRBJ1-1, is DSGVTQTPKHLITATGQRVTLRCSPRSGDLSVYWYQQSLDQGLQFLIQYYNGEERAKGNILERFSAQQFPDLHSELNLSSLELGDSALYFCASKGTENTEAFFGQGTRLTVV.

The chain uses TRBV5-4 and TRBJ2-6, with 7 bases that match TRBD1. The CDR3 covers 15 residues. Per germline, CDR1 SGHNT and CDR2 YYREEE (reference sequence). V lost 4 bases, J lost 4 bases, and 5 bases stayed unmatched. The DNA for the CDR3 is TGTGCCAGCAGCCATCCACAGGGGGGGGCCAACGTCCTGACTTTC. This codes for CASSHPQGGANVLTF.

The gene calls are TRBV25-1 and TRBJ1-2; the match to TRBD1 covers 10 bases. The V segment lost 4 bases and the J segment 14 bases; nucleotides outside the gene matches: 10. The germline V gene has CDR1 MGHDK and CDR2 SYGVNS. The CDR3 totals 13 residues. This CDR3 reads CASSAIDRGRVTF. The CDR3 region has the DNA TGTGCCAGCAGTGCCATAGACAGGGGGCGCGTGACCTTC.